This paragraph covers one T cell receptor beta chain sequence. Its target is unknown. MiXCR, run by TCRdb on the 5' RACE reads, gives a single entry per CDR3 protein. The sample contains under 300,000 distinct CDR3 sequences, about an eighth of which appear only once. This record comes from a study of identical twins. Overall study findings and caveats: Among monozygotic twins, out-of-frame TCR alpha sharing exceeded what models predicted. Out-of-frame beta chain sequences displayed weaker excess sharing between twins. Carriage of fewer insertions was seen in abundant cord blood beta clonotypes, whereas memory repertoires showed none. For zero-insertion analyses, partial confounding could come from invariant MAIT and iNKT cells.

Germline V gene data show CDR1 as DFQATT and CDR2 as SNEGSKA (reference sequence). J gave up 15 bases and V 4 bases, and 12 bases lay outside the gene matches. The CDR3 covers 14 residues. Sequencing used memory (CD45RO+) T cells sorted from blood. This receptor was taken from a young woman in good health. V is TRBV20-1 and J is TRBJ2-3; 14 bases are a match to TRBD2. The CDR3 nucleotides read TGCAGTGCTACGACTAGCGGGAGGGCCAAGCAGAGTTATTTT. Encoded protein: CSATTSGRAKQSYF.